This T cell receptor (beta chain) was identified during a study of shared clonotypes between healthy human individuals. As regards this clone: Its antigen is unknown.

Regarding the study as a whole: Estimated richness values were generally larger in naive subsets than in memory subsets. In a few donors, around 4.8% of naive CD4 clonotypes appeared in common.

Genomic DNA per cell subset filled all wells of several immunoSEQ plates. Libraries were prepared by immunoSEQ multiplex PCR; TCRdb keeps only in-frame clonotypes and omits some of them. The table has about 2.3 million clones, 92% seen once. This CDR3 region has 14 residues. Germline CDR1 is LGHNT and CDR2 is FRNRAP. V lost 4 bases, J lost 9 bases, and 6 bases stayed unmatched. The chain employs TRBV12-5 and TRBJ2-1, with 10 bases fitting TRBD2. Sequencing used naive CD4+ T cells from PBMCs. As for subset: CD45RA+ positively selected. The receptor comes from a man younger than 35 in good health. Some clones in this sample may be carry-over from other donors' samples. Here the CDR3 reads CASGSLAGVPEQFF. In DNA, the CDR3 is TGTGCTAGTGGTTCTCTAGCGGGAGTACCTGAGCAGTTCTTC.